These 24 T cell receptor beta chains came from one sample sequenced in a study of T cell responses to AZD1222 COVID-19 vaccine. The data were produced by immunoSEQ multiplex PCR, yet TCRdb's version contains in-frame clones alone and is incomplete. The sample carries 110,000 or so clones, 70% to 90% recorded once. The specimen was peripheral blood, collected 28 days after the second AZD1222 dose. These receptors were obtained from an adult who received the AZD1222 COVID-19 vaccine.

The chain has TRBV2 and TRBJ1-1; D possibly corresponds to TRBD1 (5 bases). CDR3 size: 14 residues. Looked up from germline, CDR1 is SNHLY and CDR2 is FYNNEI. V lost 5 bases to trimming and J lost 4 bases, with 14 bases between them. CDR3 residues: CASSRGGTTTEAFF. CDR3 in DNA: TGTGCCAGCAGTCGCGGAGGGACTACCACTGAAGCTTTCTTT.

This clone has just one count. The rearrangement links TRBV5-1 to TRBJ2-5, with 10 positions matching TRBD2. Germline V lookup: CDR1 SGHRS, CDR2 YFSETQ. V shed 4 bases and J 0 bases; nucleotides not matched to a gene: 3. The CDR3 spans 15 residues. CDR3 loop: CASSISGGYQETQYF. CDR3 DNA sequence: TGCGCCAGCAGCATTAGCGGGGGGTACCAAGAGACCCAGTACTTC.

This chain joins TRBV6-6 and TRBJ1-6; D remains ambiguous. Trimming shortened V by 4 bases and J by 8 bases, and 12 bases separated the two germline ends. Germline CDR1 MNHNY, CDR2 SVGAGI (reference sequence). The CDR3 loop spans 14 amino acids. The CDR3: CASSSLTKDSPLHF. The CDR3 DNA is TGTGCCAGCAGTTCTTTAACCAAGGATTCACCCCTCCACTTT.

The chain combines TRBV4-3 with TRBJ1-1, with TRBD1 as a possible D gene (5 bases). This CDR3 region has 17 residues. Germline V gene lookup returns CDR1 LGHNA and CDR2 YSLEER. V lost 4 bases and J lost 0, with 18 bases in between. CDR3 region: CASSLSALGDVNTEAFF. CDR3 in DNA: TGCGCCAGCAGCCTCTCTGCTTTGGGGGATGTGAACACTGAAGCTTTCTTT.

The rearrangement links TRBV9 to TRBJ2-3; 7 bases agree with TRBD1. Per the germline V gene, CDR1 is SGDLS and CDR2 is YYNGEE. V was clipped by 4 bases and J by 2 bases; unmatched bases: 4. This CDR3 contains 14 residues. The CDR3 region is CASSQDRATDTQYF. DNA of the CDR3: TGTGCCAGCAGCCAAGACAGGGCCACAGATACGCAGTATTTT.

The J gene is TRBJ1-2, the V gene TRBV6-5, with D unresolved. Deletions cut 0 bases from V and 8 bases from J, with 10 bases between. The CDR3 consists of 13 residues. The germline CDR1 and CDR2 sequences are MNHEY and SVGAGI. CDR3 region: CASSYSTSGGYTF. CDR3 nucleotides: TGTGCCAGCAGTTACTCGACATCGGGGGGCTACACCTTC.

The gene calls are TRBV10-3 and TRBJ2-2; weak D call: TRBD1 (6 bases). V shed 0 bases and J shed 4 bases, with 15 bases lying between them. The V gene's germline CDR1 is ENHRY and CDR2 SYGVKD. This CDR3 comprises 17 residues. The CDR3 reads CAISESLQGVGTGELFF. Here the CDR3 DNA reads TGTGCCATCAGTGAGTCACTACAGGGAGTAGGCACCGGGGAGCTGTTTTTT.

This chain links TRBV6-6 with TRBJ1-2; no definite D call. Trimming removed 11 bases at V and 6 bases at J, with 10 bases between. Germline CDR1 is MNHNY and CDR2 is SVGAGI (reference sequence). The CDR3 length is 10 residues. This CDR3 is CACGLNGYTF. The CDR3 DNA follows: TGTGCCTGCGGGCTGAATGGCTACACCTTC.

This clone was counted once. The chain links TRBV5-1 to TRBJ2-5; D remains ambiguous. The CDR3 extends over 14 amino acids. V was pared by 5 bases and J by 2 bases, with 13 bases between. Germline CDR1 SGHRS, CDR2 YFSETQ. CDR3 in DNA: TGCGCCAGCAGGGACCGTGGGTTACAAGAGACCCAGTACTTC. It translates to CASRDRGLQETQYF.

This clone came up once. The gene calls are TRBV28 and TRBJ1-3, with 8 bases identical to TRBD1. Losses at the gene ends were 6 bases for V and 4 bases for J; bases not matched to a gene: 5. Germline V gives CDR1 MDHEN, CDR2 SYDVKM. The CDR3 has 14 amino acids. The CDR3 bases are TGTGCCAGCAGACCGACAGGGGACGGAAACACCATATATTTT. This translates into CASRPTGDGNTIYF. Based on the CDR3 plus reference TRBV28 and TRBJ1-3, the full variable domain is DVKVTQSSRYLVKRTGEKVFLECVQDMDHENMFWYRQDPGLGLRLIYFSYDVKMKEKGDIPEGYSVSREKKERFSLILESASTNQTSMYLCASRPTGDGNTIYFGEGSWLTVV.

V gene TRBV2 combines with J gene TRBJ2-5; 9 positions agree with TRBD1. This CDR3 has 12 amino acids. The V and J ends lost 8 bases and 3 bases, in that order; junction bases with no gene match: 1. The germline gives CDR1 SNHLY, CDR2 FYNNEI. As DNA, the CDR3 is TGTGCCAGCTGGACAGGGGAAGAGACCCAGTACTTC. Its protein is CASWTGEETQYF. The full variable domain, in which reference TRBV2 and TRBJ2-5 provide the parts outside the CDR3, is EPEVTQTPSHQVTQMGQEVILRCVPISNHLYFYWYRQILGQKVEFLVSFYNNEISEKSEIFDDQFSVERPDGSNFTLKIRSTKLEDSAMYFCASWTGEETQYFGPGTRLLVL.

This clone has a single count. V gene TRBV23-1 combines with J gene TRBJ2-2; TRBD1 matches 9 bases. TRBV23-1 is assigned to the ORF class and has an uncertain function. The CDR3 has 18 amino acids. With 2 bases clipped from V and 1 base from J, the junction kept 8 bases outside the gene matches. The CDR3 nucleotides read TGCGCCAGCAGTCAACTCCGGGACAGGGTCAGGAACACCGGGGAGCTGTTTTTT. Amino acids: CASSQLRDRVRNTGELFF.

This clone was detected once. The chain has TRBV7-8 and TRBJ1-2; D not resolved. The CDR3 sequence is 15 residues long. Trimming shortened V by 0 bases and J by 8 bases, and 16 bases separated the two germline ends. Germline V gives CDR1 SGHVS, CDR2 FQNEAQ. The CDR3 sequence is CASSLAPVGSGGYTF. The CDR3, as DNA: TGTGCCAGCAGCTTAGCCCCGGTGGGTTCTGGGGGCTACACCTTC.

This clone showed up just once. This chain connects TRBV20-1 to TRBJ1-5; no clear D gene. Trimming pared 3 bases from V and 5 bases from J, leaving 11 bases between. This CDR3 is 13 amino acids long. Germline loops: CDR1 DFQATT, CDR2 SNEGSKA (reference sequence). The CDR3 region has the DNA TGCAGTGCTAGTCGTCCACCTGATCAGCCCCAGCATTTT. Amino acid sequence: CSASRPPDQPQHF.

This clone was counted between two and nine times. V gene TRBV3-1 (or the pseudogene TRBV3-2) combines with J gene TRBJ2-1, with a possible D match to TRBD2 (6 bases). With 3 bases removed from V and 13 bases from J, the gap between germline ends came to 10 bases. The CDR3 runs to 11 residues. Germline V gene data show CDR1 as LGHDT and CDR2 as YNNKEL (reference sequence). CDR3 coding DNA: TGTGCCAGCAGCCAGGGCGGACTACAGTTCTTC. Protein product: CASSQGGLQFF.

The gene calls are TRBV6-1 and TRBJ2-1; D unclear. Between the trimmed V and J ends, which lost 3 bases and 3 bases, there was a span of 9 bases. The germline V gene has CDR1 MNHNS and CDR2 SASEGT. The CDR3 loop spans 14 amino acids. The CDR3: CASSDRGDYNEQFF. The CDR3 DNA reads TGTGCCAGCAGTGACCGTGGGGACTACAATGAGCAGTTCTTC.

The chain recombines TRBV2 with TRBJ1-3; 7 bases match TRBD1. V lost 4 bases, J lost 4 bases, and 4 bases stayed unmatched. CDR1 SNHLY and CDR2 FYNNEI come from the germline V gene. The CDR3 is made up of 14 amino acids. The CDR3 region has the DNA TGTGCCAGCAGTGGCCCGGGACAGGGAAACACCATATATTTT. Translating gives CASSGPGQGNTIYF.

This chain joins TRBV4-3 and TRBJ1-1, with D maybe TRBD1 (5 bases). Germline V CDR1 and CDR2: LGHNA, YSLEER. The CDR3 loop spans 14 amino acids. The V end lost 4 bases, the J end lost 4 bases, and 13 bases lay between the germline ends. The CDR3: CASSRGTGGTEAFF. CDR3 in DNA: TGCGCCAGCAGCCGAGGGACCGGCGGCACTGAAGCTTTCTTT.

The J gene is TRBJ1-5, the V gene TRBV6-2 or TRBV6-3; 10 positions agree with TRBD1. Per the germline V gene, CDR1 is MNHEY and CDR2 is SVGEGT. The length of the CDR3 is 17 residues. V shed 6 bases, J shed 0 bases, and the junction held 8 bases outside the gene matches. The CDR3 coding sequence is TGTGCCAGCAGCCGGGGGACAGGGGATTATAGCAATCAGCCCCAGCATTTT. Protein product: CASSRGTGDYSNQPQHF.

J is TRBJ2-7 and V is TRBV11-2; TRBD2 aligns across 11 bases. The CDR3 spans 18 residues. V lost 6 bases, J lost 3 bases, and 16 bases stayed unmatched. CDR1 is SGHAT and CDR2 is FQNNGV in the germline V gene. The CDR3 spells CASSPFPLLAGAYYEQYF. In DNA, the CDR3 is TGTGCCAGCAGTCCGTTCCCCCTACTAGCGGGGGCTTACTACGAGCAGTACTTC.

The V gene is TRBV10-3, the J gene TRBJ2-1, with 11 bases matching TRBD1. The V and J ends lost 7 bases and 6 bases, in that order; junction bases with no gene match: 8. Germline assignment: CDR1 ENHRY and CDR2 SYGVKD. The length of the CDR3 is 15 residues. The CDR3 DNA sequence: TGTGCCATCACACCGGGACAGGGGGGTGGCAATGAGCAGTTCTTC. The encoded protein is CAITPGQGGGNEQFF.

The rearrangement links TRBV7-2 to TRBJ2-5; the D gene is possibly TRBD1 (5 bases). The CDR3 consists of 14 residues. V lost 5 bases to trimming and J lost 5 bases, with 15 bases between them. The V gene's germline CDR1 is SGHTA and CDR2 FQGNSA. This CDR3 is CASSKGQGVETQYF. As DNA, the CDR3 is TGTGCCAGCAGCAAGGGGCAGGGTGTCGAGACCCAGTACTTC.

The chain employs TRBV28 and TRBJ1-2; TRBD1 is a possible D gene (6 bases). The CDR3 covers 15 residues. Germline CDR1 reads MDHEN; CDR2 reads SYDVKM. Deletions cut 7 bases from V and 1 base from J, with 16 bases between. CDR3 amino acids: CASTIGRGGNYGYTF. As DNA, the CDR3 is TGTGCCAGCACTATTGGCAGGGGCGGTAACTATGGCTACACCTTC.

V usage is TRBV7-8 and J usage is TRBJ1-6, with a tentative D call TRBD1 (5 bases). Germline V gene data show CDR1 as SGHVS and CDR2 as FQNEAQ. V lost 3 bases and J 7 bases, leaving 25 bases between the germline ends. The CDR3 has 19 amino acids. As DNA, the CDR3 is TGTGCCAGCAGCTTTTTTCCCCTCGGTCAGGGAACGGGCAATTCACCCCTCCACTTT. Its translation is CASSFFPLGQGTGNSPLHF.